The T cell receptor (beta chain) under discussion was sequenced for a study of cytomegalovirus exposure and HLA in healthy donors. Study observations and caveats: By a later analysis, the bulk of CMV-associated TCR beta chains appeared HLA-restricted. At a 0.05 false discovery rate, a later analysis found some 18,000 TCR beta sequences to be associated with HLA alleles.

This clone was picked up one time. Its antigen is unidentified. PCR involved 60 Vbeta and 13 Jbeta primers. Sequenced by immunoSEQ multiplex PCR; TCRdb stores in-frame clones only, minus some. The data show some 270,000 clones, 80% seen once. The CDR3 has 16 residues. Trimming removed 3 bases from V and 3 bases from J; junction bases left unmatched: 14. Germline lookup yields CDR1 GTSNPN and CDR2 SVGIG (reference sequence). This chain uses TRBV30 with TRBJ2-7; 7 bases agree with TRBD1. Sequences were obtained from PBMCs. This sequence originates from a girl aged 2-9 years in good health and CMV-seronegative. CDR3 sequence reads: CAWSHPTGEKNYEQYF. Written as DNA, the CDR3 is TGTGCCTGGAGCCATCCAACAGGGGAGAAGAACTACGAGCAGTACTTC.